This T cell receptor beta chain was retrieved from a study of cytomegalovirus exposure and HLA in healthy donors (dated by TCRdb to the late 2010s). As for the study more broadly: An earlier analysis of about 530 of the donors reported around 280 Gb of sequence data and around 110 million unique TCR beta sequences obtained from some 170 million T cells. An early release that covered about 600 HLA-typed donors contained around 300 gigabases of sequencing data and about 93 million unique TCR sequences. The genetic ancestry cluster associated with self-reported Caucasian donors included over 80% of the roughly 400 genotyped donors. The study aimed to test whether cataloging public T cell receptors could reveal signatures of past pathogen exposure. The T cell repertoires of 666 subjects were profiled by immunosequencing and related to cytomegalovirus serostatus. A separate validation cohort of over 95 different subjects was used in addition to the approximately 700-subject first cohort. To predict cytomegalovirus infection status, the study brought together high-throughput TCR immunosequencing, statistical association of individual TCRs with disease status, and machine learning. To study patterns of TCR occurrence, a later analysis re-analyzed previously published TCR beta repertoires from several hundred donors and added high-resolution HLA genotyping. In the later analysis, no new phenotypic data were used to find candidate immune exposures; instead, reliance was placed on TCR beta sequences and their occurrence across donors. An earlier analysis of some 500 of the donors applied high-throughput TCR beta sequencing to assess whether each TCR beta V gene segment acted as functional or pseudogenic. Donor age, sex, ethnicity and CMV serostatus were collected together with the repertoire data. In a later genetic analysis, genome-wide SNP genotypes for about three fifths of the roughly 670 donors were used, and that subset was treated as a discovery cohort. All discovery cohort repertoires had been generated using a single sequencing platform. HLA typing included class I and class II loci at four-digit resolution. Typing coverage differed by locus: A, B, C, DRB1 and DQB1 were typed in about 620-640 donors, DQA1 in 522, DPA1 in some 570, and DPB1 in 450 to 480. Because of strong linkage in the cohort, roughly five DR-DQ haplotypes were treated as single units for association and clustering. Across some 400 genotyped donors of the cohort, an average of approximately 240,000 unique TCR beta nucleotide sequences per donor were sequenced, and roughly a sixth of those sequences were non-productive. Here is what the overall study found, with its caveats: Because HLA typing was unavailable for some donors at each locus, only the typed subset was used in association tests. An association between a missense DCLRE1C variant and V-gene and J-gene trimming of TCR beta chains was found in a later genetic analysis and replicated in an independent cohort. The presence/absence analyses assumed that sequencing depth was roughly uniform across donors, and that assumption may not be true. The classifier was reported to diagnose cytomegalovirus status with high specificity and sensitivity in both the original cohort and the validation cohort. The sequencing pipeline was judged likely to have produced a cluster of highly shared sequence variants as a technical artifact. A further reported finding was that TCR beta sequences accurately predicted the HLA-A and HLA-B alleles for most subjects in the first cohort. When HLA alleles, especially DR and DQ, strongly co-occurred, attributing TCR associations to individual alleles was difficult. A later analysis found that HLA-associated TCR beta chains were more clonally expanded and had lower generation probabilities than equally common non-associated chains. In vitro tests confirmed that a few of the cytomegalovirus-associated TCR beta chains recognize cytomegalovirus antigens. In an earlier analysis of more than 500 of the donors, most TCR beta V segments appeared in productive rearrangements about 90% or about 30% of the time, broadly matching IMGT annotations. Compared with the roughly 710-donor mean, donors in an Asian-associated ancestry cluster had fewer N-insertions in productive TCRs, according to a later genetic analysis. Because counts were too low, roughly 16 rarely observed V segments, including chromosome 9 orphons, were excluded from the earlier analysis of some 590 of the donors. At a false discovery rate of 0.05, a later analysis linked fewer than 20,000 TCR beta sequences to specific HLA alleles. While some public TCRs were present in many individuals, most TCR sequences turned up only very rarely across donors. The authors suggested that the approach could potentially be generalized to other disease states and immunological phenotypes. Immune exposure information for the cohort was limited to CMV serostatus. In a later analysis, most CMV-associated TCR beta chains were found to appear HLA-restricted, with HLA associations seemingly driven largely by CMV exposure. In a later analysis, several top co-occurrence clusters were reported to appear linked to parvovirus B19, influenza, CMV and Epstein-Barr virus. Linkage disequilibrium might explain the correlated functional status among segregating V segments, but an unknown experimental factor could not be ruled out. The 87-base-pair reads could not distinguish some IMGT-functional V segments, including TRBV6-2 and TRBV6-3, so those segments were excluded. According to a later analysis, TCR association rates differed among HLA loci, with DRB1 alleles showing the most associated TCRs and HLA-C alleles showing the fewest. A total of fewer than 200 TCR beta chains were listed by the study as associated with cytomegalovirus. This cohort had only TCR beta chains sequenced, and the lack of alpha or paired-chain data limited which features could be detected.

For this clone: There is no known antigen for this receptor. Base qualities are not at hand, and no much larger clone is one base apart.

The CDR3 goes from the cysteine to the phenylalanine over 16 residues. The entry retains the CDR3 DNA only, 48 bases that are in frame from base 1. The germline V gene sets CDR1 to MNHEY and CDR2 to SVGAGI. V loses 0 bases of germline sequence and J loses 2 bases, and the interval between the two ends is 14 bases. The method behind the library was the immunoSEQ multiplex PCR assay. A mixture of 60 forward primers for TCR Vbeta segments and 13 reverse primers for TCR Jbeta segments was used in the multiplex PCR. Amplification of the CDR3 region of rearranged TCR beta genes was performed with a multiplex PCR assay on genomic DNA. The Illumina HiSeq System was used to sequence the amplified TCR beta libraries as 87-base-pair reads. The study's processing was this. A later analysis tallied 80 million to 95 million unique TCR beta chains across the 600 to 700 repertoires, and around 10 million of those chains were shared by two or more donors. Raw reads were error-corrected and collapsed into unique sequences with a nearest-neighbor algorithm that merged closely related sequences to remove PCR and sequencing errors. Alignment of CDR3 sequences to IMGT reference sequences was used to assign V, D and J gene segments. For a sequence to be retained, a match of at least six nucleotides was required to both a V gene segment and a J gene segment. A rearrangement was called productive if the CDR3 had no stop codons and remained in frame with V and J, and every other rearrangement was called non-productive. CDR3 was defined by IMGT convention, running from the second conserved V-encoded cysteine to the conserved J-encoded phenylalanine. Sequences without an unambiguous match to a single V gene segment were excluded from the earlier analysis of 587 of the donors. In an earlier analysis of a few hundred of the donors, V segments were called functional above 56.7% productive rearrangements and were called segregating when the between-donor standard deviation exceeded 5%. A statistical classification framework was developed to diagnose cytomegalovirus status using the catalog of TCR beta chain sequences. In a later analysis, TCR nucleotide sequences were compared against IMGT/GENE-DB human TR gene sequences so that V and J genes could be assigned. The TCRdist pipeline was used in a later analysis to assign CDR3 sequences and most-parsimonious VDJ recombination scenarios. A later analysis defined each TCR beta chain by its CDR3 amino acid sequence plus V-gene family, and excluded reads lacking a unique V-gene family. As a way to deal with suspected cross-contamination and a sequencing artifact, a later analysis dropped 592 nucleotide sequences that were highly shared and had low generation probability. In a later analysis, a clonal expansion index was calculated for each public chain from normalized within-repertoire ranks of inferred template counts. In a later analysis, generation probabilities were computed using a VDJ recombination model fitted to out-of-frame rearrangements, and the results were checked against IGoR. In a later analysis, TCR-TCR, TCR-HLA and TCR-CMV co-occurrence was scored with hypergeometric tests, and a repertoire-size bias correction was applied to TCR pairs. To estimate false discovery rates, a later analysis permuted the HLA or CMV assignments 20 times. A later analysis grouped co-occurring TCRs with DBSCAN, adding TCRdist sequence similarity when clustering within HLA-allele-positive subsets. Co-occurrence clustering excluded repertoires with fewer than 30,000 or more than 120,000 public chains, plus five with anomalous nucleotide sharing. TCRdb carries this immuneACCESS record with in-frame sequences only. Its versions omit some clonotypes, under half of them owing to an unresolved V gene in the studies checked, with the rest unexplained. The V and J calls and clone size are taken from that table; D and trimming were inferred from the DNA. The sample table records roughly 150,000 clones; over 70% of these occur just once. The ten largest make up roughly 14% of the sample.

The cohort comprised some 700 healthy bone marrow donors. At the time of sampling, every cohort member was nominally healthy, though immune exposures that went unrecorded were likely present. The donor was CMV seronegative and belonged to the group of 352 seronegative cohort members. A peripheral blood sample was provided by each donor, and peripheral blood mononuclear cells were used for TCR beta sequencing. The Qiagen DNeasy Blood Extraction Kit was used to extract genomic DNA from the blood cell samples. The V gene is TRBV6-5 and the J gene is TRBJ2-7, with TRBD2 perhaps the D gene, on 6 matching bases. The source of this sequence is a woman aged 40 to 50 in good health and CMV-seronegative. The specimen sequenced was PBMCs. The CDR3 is CASSYSTGRLPYEQYF. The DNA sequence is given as TGTGCCAGCAGTTACTCTACCGGGAGACTCCCCTACGAGCAGTACTTC.